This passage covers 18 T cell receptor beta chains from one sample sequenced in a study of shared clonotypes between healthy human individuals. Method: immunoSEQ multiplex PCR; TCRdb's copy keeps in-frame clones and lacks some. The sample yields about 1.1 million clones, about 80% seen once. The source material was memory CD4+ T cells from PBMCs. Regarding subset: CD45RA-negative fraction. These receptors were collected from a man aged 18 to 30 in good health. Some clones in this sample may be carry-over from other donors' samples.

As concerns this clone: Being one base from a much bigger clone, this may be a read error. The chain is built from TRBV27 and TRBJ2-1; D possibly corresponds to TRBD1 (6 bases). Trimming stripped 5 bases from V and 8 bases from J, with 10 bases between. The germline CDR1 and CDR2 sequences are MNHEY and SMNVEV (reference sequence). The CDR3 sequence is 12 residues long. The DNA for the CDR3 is TGTGCCAGCAGTCCCAGGGGCCATGAGCAGTTCTTC. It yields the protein CASSPRGHEQFF.

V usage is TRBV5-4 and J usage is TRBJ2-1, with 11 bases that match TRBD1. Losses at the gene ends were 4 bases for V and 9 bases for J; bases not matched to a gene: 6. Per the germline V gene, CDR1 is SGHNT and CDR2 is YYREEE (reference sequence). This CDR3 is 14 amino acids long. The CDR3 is CASSPGTGGSEQFF. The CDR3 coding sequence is TGTGCCAGCAGCCCCGGGACAGGGGGGAGTGAGCAGTTCTTC.

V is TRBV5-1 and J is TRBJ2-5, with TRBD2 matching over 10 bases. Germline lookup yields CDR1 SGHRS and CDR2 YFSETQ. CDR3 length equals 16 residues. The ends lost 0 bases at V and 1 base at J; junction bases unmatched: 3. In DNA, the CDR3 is TGCGCCAGCAGCTTGGGGACTAGCGGAATCCAAGAGACCCAGTACTTC. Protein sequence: CASSLGTSGIQETQYF.

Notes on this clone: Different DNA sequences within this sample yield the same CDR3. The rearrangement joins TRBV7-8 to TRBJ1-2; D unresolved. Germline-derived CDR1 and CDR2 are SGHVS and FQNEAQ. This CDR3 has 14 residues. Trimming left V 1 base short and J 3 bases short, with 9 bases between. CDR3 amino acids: CASSLGGSDYGYTF. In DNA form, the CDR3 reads TGTGCCAGCAGCTTAGGCGGCAGTGACTATGGCTACACCTTC.

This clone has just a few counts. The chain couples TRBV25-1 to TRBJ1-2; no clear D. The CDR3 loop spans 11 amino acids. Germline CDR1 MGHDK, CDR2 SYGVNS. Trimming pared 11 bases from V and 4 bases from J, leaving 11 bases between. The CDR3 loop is CALGKTYGYTF. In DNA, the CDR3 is TGTGCCCTGGGAAAGACCTATGGCTACACCTTC.

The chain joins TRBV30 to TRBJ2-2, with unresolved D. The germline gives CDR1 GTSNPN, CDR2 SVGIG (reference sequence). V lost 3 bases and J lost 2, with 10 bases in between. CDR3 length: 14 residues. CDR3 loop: CAWRLGFNTGELFF. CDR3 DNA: TGTGCCTGGAGATTGGGCTTTAACACCGGGGAGCTGTTTTTT.

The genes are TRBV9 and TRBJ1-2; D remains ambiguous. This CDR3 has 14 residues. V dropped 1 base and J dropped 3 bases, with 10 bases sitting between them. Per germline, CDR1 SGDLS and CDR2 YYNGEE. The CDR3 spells CASSVKSFDYGYTF. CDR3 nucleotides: TGTGCCAGCAGCGTAAAAAGCTTCGACTATGGCTACACCTTC.

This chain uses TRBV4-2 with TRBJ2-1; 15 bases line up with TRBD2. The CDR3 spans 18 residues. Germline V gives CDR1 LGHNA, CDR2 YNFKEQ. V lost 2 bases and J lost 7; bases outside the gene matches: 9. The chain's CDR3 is CASSQQKGGTSGRNEQFF. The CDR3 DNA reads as TGTGCCAGCAGCCAACAAAAAGGGGGGACTAGCGGGAGGAATGAGCAGTTCTTC.

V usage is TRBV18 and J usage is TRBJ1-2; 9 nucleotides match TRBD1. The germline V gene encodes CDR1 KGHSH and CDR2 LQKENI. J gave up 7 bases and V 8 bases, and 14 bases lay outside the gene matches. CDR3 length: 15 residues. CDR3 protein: CASHTGTGTTGGYTF. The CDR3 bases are TGTGCCAGCCATACCGGGACAGGGACCACCGGTGGCTACACCTTC.

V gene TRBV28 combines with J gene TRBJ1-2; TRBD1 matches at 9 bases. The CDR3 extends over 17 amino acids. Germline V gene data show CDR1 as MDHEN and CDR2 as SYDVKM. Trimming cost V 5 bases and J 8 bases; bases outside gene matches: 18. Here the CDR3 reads CASSAIVGTGSGYGYTF. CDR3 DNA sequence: TGTGCCAGCAGTGCAATTGTCGGGACAGGGTCAGGGTACGGCTACACCTTC.

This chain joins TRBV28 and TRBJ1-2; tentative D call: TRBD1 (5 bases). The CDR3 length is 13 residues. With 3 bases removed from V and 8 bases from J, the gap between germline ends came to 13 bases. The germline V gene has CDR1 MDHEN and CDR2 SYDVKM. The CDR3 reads CASSLFDSRGYTF. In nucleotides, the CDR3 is TGTGCCAGCAGTTTGTTCGACAGTCGGGGCTACACCTTC.

The CDR3 DNA is TGTGCCAGCAGTTCGGAGGGGAACACCATATATTTT. Its translation: CASSSEGNTIYF. The chain links TRBV2 to TRBJ1-3; D is perhaps TRBD1 (5 bases). Germline V lookup: CDR1 SNHLY, CDR2 FYNNEI. There are 12 residues in the CDR3. Trimming left V 5 bases short and J 7 bases short, with 9 bases between.

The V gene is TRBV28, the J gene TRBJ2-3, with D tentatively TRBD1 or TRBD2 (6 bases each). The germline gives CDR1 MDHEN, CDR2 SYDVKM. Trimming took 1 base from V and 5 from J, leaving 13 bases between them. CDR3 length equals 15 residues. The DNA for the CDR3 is TGTGCCAGCAGTTTATTGACGGGGGCGGGAGATACGCAGTATTTT. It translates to CASSLLTGAGDTQYF.

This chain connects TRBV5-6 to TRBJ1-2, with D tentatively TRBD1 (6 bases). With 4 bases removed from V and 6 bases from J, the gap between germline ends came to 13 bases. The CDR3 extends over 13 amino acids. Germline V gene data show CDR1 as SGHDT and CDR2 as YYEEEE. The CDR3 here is CASSPDRFHGYTF. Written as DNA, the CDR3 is TGTGCCAGCAGCCCCGACAGGTTCCATGGCTACACCTTC. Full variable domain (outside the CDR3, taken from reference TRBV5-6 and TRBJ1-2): DAGVTQSPTHLIKTRGQQVTLRCSPKSGHDTVSWYQQALGQGPQFIFQYYEEEERQRGNFPDRFSGHQFPNYSSELNVNALLLGDSALYLCASSPDRFHGYTFGSGTRLTVV.

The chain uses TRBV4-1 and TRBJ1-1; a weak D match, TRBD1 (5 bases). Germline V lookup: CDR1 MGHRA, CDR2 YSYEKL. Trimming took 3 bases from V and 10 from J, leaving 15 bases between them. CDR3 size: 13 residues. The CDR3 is CASSHPGNQGAFF. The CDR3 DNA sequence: TGCGCCAGCAGCCACCCGGGGAACCAGGGAGCTTTCTTT.

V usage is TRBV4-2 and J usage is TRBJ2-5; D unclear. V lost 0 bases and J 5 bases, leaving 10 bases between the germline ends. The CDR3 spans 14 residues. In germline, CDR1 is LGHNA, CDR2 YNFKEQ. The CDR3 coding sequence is TGTGCCAGCAGCCAAGAGGGTGGCGCCGAGACCCAGTACTTC. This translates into CASSQEGGAETQYF.

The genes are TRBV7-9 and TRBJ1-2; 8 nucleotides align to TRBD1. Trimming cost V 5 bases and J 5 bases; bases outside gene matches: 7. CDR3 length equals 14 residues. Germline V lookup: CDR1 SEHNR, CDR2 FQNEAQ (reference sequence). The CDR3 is CASSPGGAEYGYTF. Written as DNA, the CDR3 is TGTGCCAGCAGCCCAGGGGGCGCGGAATATGGCTACACCTTC. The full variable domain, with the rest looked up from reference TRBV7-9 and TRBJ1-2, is DTGVSQNPRHKITKRGQNVTFRCDPISEHNRLYWYRQTLGQGPEFLTYFQNEAQLEKSRLLSDRFSAERPKGSFSTLEIQRTEQGDSAMYLCASSPGGAEYGYTFGSGTRLTVV.

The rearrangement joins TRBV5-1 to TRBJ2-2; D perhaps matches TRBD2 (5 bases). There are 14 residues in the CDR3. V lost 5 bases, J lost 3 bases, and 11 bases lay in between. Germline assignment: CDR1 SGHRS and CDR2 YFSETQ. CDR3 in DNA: TGCGCCAGCAGTCCAGACGGGGACACCGGGGAGCTGTTTTTT. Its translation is CASSPDGDTGELFF.